This TCR beta chain was documented in a study of early T cells in non-severe SARS-CoV-2 infection. TCRdb fed the 5' RACE reads into MiXCR, producing one record per CDR3 protein. This sample has under 35,000 distinct CDR3 sequences, with 5% to 7% found just once. The CDR3 is made up of 14 amino acids. V gave up 7 bases and J gave up 7 bases, with 16 bases separating them. The germline V gene encodes CDR1 MDHEN and CDR2 SYDVKM. Points from the study as a whole: Missing private and CD4 specificities, VDJdb matching favored anti-spike CD8 responses.

This clonotype came up many times. The antigen remains unidentified. V and J are TRBV28 and TRBJ1-4; D is ambiguous. This clonotype originated in an adult who was a healthcare worker with PCR-confirmed SARS-CoV-2 infection or an uninfected control (not recorded which). Material: whole blood. The CDR3 DNA sequence: TGTGCCAGCACCATTGGAGGGAGCTCTGAAAAACTGTTTTTT. Protein: CASTIGGSSEKLFF.